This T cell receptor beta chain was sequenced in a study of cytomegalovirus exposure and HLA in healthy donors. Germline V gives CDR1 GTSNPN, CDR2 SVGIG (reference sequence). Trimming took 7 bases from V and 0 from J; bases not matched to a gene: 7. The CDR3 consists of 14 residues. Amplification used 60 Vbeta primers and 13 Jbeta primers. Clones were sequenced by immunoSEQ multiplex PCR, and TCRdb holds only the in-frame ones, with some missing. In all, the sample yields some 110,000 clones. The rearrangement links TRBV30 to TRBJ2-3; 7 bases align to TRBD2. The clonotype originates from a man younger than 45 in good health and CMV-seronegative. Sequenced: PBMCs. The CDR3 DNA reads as TGTGCCTCGCGTCCAGCGGGAAGCACAGATACGCAGTATTTT. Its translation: CASRPAGSTDTQYF.